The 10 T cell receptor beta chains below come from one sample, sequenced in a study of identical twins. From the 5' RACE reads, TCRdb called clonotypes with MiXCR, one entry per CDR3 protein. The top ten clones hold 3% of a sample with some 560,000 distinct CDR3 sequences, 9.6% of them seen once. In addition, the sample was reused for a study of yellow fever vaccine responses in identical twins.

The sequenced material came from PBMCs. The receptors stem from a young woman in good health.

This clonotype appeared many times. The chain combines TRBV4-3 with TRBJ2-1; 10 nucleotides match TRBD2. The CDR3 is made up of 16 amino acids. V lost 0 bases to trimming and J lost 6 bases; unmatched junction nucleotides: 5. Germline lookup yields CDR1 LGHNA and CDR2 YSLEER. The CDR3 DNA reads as TGCGCCAGCAGCCAAGAGGGAGCGGGAGGGCCCAATGAGCAGTTCTTC. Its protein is CASSQEGAGGPNEQFF.

CDR3 residues: CASSGKISYEQYF. The CDR3 DNA follows: TGTGCCAGCAGTGGTAAGATATCCTACGAGCAGTACTTC. The gene calls are TRBV6-1 and TRBJ2-7, with unresolved D. The V end lost 4 bases, the J end lost 1 base, and 8 bases lay between the germline ends. CDR1 MNHNS and CDR2 SASEGT come from the germline V gene. There are 13 residues in the CDR3.

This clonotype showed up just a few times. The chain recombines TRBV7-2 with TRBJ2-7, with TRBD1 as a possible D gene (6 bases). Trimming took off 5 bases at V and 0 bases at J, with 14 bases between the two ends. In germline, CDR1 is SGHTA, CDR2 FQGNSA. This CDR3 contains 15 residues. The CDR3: CASSRPGANSYEQYF. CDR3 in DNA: TGTGCCAGCAGCCGCCCAGGGGCCAACTCCTACGAGCAGTACTTC.

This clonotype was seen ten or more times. CDR3 nucleotide sequence: TGTGCCAGCAGCCCGAGGAATGGGGACAGAGATACGCAGTATTTT. Its protein is CASSPRNGDRDTQYF. The chain joins TRBV9 to TRBJ2-3; 7 bases are a match to TRBD1. The CDR3 runs to 15 residues. The junction had 10 bases not matched to a gene; V was cut back by 4 bases and J by 5 bases. CDR1 and CDR2 (germline): SGDLS, YYNGEE.

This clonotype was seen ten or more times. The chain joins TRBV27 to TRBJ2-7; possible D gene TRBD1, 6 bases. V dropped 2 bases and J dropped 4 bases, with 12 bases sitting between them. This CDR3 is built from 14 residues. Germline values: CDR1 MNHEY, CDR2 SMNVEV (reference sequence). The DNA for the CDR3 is TGTGCCAGCAGTTTAACAGGGATTCTATACGAGCAGTACTTC. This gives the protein CASSLTGILYEQYF.

The CDR3 loop reads CASSKAMSGSSYNEQFF. The CDR3 DNA reads as TGTGCCAGCAGCAAAGCGATGAGCGGGAGCTCCTACAATGAGCAGTTCTTC. The rearrangement uses TRBV21-1 and TRBJ2-1. TRBV21-1 counts as a pseudogene. The CDR3 is 17 amino acids.

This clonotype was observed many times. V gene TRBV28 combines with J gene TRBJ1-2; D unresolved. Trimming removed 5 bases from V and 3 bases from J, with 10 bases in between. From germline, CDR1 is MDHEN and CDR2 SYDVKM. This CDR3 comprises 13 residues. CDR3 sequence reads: CASSNSDYYGYTF. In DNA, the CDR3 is TGTGCCAGCAGTAACAGCGACTACTATGGCTACACCTTC.

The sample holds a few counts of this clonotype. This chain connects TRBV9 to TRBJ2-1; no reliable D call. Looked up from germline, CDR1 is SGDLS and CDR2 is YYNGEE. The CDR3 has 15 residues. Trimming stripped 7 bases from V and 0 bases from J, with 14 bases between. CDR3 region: CASGKIGSSYNEQFF. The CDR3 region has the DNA TGTGCCAGCGGGAAGATTGGAAGCTCCTACAATGAGCAGTTCTTC.

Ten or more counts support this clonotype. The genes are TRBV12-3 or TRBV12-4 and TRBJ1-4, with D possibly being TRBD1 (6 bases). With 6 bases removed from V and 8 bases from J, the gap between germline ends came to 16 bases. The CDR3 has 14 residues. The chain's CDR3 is CASSTGTGGEKLFF. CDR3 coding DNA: TGTGCCAGCAGCACTGGGACTGGGGGCGAAAAACTGTTTTTT.

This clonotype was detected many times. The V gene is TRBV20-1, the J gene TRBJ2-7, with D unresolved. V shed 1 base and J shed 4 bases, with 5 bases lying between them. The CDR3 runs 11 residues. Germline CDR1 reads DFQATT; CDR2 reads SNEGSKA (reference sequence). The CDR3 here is CSARVGYEQYF. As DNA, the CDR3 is TGCAGTGCTAGAGTAGGGTACGAGCAGTACTTC.